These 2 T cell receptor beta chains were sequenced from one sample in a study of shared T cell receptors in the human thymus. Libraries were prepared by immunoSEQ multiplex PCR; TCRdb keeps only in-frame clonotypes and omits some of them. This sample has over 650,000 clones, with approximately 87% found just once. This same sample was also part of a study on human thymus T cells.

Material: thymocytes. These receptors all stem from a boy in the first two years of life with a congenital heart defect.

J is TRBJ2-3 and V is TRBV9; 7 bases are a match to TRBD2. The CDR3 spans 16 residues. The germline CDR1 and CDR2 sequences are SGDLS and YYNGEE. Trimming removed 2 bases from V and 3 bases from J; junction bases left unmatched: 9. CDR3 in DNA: TGTGCCAGCAGCGTCAACCTGCGGGAGACAACAGATACGCAGTATTTT. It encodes CASSVNLRETTDTQYF.

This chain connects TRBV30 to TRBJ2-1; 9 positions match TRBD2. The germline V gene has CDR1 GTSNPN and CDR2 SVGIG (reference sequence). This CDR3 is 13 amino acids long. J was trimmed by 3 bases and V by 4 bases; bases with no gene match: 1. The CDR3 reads CAWIAGDYNEQFF. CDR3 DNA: TGTGCCTGGATAGCGGGAGACTACAATGAGCAGTTCTTC.